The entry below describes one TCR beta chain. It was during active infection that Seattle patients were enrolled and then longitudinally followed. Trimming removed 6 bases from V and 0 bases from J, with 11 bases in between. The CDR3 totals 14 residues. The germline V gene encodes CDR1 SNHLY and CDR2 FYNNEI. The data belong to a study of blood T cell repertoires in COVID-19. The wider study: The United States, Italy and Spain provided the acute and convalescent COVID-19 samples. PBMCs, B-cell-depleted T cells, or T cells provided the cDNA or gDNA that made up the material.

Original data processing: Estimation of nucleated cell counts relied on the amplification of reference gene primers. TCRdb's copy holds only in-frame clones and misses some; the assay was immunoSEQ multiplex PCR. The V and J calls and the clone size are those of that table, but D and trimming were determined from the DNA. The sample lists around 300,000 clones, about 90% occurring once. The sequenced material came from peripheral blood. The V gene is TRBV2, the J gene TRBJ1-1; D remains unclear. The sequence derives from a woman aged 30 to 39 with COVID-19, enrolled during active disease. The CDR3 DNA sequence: TGTGCCAGCAGGTTAGGGAGACTGAACACTGAAGCTTTCTTT. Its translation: CASRLGRLNTEAFF.